The present entry profiles one T cell receptor beta chain with its context. Its cognate antigen has yet to be identified. Qualities for individual bases were not recorded, and no much larger clone is one base off. The record originates from a study of cytomegalovirus exposure and HLA in healthy donors (TCRdb year 2017). With regard to the full study: According to an earlier analysis of 587 of the donors, about 190 million T cells yielded 117 million unique TCR beta sequences and about 300 Gb of sequence data. An early release covering more than 500 HLA-typed donors comprised about 290 gigabases of sequencing data and 85 million or so unique TCR sequences. Among the approximately 420 genotyped donors, approximately 76% belonged to the genetic ancestry cluster associated with self-reported Caucasian donors. The study aimed to test whether signatures of past pathogen exposure could be identified by cataloging public T cell receptors. The study used immunosequencing to profile the T cell repertoires of about 670 subjects and linked those repertoires to cytomegalovirus serostatus. A separate validation cohort of roughly 110 different subjects was used in addition to the roughly 670-subject first cohort. To predict cytomegalovirus infection status, the study combined high-throughput TCR immunosequencing, statistical association of individual TCRs with disease status, and machine learning. A later analysis re-analyzed previously published TCR beta repertoires from 500 to 700 donors and added high-resolution HLA genotyping to study TCR occurrence patterns. Rather than using new phenotypic data, the later analysis identified candidate immune exposures from TCR beta sequences and from how often those sequences occurred across donors. An earlier analysis of around 580 of the donors used high-throughput TCR beta sequencing to judge whether each TCR beta V gene segment behaved as functional or pseudogenic. Donor age, sex, ethnicity and CMV serostatus were collected together with the repertoire data. A later genetic analysis took genome-wide SNP genotypes for about three fifths of the roughly 670 donors and used that subset as a discovery cohort. Every repertoire in the discovery cohort had been generated on one and the same sequencing platform. Both class I and class II loci were covered by HLA typing, at four-digit resolution. Typing coverage varied by locus: roughly 620-640 donors for A, B, C, DRB1 and DQB1; around 560 for DQA1; around 570 for DPA1; approximately 470 for DPB1. A handful of DR-DQ haplotypes were handled as single units for association and clustering because linkage in the cohort was strong. Among about 360 genotyped donors of the cohort, an average of 235,054 unique TCR beta nucleotide sequences were sequenced per donor, about a sixth of them non-productive. Broad study findings and their caveats: At a false discovery rate of 0.05, a later analysis linked about 17,000 TCR beta sequences to specific HLA alleles. Some IMGT-functional V segments, including TRBV6-2 and TRBV6-3, could not be told apart with the 87-base-pair reads, so those segments were excluded. An earlier analysis of 587 of the donors showed that most TCR beta V segments appeared in productive rearrangements either about 87% or about 30% of the time, which broadly matched IMGT annotations. Assigning TCR associations to individual alleles was difficult when HLA alleles, especially DR and DQ, strongly co-occurred. A later analysis reported that several top co-occurrence clusters appeared linked to parvovirus B19, influenza, CMV and Epstein-Barr virus. Most TCR sequences were seen in very few donors, while some public TCRs were found in many individuals. This cohort had only TCR beta chains sequenced, and the lack of alpha or paired-chain data limited which features could be detected. According to a later genetic analysis, donors in an Asian-associated ancestry cluster had fewer N-insertions in productive TCRs than the approximately 650-donor mean. Correlated functional status among segregating V segments might be attributable to linkage disequilibrium, but an unknown experimental factor could not be ruled out. In a later analysis, the rate of TCR association differed among HLA loci, with DRB1 alleles having the most associated TCRs and HLA-C alleles having the fewest. The presence/absence analyses assumed that sequencing depth was roughly uniform across donors, and that assumption may not be true. The classifier was reported to diagnose cytomegalovirus status with high specificity and sensitivity in both the original and validation cohorts. A later genetic analysis associated a missense DCLRE1C variant with V-gene and J-gene trimming of TCR beta chains, and an independent cohort replicated the association. The study listed over 150 TCR beta chains as associated with cytomegalovirus. Immune exposure information for the cohort was limited to CMV serostatus. Three of the identified cytomegalovirus-associated TCR beta chains were confirmed in vitro to be specific for cytomegalovirus antigens. The earlier analysis of 587 of the donors excluded approximately 17 rarely observed V segments, including chromosome 9 orphons, because counts were too low. A further reported finding was that TCR beta sequences accurately predicted the HLA-A and HLA-B alleles for most subjects in the first cohort. According to the authors, the approach could potentially be generalized to other disease states and immunological phenotypes. In a later analysis, HLA-associated TCR beta chains showed more clonal expansion and lower generation probabilities than non-associated chains that were equally common. A cluster of highly shared sequence variants was judged likely to be a technical artifact of the sequencing pipeline. Most CMV-associated TCR beta chains appeared to be HLA-restricted in a later analysis, and the HLA associations seemed to be driven largely by CMV exposure. HLA typing was unavailable for some donors at each locus, so association tests used only the typed subset.

Library construction relied on the immunoSEQ multiplex PCR assay. For the multiplex PCR, a mixture combining 60 forward primers for TCR Vbeta segments and 13 reverse primers for TCR Jbeta segments was used. A multiplex PCR assay on genomic DNA amplified the CDR3 region of rearranged TCR beta genes. The Illumina HiSeq System was used to sequence the amplified TCR beta libraries as 87-base-pair reads. As for the authors' bioinformatics: Across the 500 to 850 repertoires, a later analysis counted tens of millions of unique TCR beta chains, some 11 million of which were shared by at least two donors. To remove PCR and sequencing errors, raw reads were error-corrected and collapsed into unique sequences using a nearest-neighbor algorithm that merged closely related sequences. Alignment of CDR3 sequences to IMGT reference sequences was used to assign V, D and J gene segments. Each retained sequence needed at least a six-nucleotide match to both a V gene segment and a J gene segment. Rearrangements were classified as productive when the CDR3 lacked stop codons and remained in frame with V and J, and all other rearrangements were classified as non-productive. CDR3 was defined according to IMGT convention as the region running from the second conserved V-encoded cysteine to the conserved J-encoded phenylalanine. The earlier analysis of roughly 590 of the donors excluded any sequence lacking an unambiguous match to a single V gene segment. An earlier analysis of several hundred of the donors called V segments functional above 56.7% productive rearrangements and segregating when the between-donor standard deviation exceeded 5%. A statistical classification framework was developed to diagnose cytomegalovirus status using the catalog of TCR beta chain sequences. V and J gene assignment, in a later analysis, came from comparing TCR nucleotide sequences with IMGT/GENE-DB human TR gene sequences. A later analysis assigned CDR3 sequences and most-parsimonious VDJ recombination scenarios with the TCRdist pipeline. A later analysis defined each TCR beta chain by its CDR3 amino acid sequence plus V-gene family, and excluded reads lacking a unique V-gene family. As a way to deal with suspected cross-contamination and a sequencing artifact, a later analysis dropped 450 to 600 nucleotide sequences that were highly shared and had low generation probability. In a later analysis, a clonal expansion index for each public chain was calculated from normalized within-repertoire ranks of inferred template counts. A later analysis computed generation probabilities with a VDJ recombination model fitted to out-of-frame rearrangements, and checked the results against IGoR. In a later analysis, hypergeometric tests were used to score TCR-TCR, TCR-HLA and TCR-CMV co-occurrence, with a repertoire-size bias correction applied to TCR pairs. To estimate false discovery rates, a later analysis permuted the HLA or CMV assignments 20 times. In a later analysis, co-occurring TCRs were grouped using DBSCAN, with TCRdist sequence similarity added in when clustering inside HLA-allele-positive subsets. Repertoires with fewer than 30,000 or more than 120,000 public chains were left out of co-occurrence clustering, as were five repertoires with anomalous nucleotide sharing. Entries here come from immuneACCESS through TCRdb and include only in-frame sequences with V and J called. Some clones fail to appear in such tables; in the studies checked, an unresolved V gene covers under half of the shortfall, and the cause of the remainder is unknown. That table gives V, J and clone size, and the DNA gave D and trimming. For this sample the table gives 150,000 to 200,000 clones, of which approximately 80% were detected only once. Of the sample, 1.5% to 2% is held by the ten largest clones.

As encoded in the germline V gene (reference sequence), CDR1 is MNHEY while CDR2 is SMNVEV. Its CDR3 holds 17 amino acids, cysteine through phenylalanine. Only the CDR3 DNA stays, 51 bases, in frame from base 1. V is trimmed back by 1 base and J by 0 bases, and the junction contains 4 bases that no gene match accounts for. The cohort consisted of 600 to 700 healthy bone marrow donors. At the time of sampling, every cohort member was nominally healthy, though immune exposures that went unrecorded were likely present. The donor was CMV seronegative and was included in the group of under 450 seronegative cohort members. Every donor gave a peripheral blood sample, and the peripheral blood mononuclear cells from that sample were used for TCR beta sequencing. The Qiagen DNeasy Blood Extraction Kit was used to extract genomic DNA from the blood cell samples.

This sequence was found in a woman in her thirties in good health and CMV-seronegative. Material: PBMCs. Recombination connected TRBV27 to TRBJ2-7, with TRBD1 identical over 12 junction bases. The nucleotide sequence reads TGTGCCAGCAGTTTATATGGGGGACAGGGGGCCTCCTACGAGCAGTACTTC. The encoded protein is CASSLYGGQGASYEQYF.